The 27 T cell receptor beta chains presented below share a single source sample, sequenced in a study of shared clonotypes between healthy human individuals. Data came from immunoSEQ multiplex PCR; TCRdb stores just in-frame clones and leaves some out. The repertoire holds about 1 million clones, with about 75% as singletons. Sequencing input: memory CD4+ T cells sorted from blood. Subset in this sample: CD45RA-negative fraction. These receptors all come from a man younger than 30 in good health.

The CDR3 here is CASSKVRGTETQYF. CDR3 nucleotide sequence: TGTGCCAGCAGCAAAGTCAGGGGGACGGAGACCCAGTACTTC. The chain joins TRBV7-2 to TRBJ2-5; 7 bases match TRBD1. This CDR3 is built from 14 residues. With V trimmed by 5 bases and J by 5 bases, 8 bases remained unmatched. Germline V lookup: CDR1 SGHTA, CDR2 FQGNSA.

The rearrangement joins TRBV4-2 to TRBJ2-7; the match to TRBD2 covers 10 bases. Germline V gene data show CDR1 as LGHNA and CDR2 as YNFKEQ. The CDR3 length is 17 residues. The trim removed 1 base at V and 0 bases at J, leaving 6 bases unmatched. The chain's CDR3 is CASSQAASGGNSYEQYF. Here the CDR3 DNA reads TGTGCCAGCAGCCAAGCGGCTAGCGGGGGCAACTCCTACGAGCAGTACTTC.

The V call is TRBV7-6, the J call TRBJ2-7; 10 bases map to TRBD1. Germline V gene data show CDR1 as SGHVS and CDR2 as FNYEAQ. The junction had 7 bases not matched to a gene; V was cut back by 1 base and J by 1 base. The CDR3 loop spans 17 amino acids. CDR3 nucleotide sequence: TGTGCCAGCAGCTTAGGACAGGGGGCACATTTGTCCTACGAGCAGTACTTC. Translation gives CASSLGQGAHLSYEQYF.

There are a few counts of this clone. The V gene is TRBV6-1, the J gene TRBJ1-1; D remains unclear. Trimming removed 4 bases at V and 3 bases at J, with 6 bases between. The CDR3 totals 12 residues. Looked up from germline, CDR1 is MNHNS and CDR2 is SASEGT. DNA of the CDR3: TGTGCCAGCAGTGGAGGGTACACTGAAGCTTTCTTT. Its protein product is CASSGGYTEAFF.

This clone was recorded once. The CDR3 here is CASSPWDAGNGYTF. CDR3 DNA sequence: TGTGCCAGCTCACCCTGGGACGCGGGGAATGGCTACACCTTC. The V and J genes are TRBV18 and TRBJ1-2, with D perhaps TRBD1 (5 bases). The CDR3 consists of 14 residues. Germline V CDR1 and CDR2: KGHSH, LQKENI. Deletions cut 3 bases from V and 6 bases from J, with 14 bases between.

With respect to this clone: Other DNA sequences from this sample encode an identical CDR3 as well. V usage is TRBV29-1 and J usage is TRBJ1-5; D call uncertain. CDR1 is SQVTM and CDR2 is ANQGSEA in the germline V gene. The V and J ends lost 4 bases and 0 bases respectively, with 4 bases between them. The CDR3 is made up of 12 amino acids. The CDR3 reads CSVGSSNQPQHF. The CDR3 coding sequence is TGCAGCGTTGGGAGTAGCAATCAGCCCCAGCATTTT.

This rearrangement joins TRBV2 to TRBJ2-3; possibly TRBD2 for D (6 bases). The CDR3 consists of 14 residues. Germline CDR1 reads SNHLY; CDR2 reads FYNNEI. CDR3: CATQRGLRTDTQYF. DNA of the CDR3: TGTGCGACGCAGAGGGGACTGCGCACAGATACGCAGTATTTT.

This clone has a handful of counts. This sequence joins TRBV7-8 and TRBJ1-2; D might be TRBD1 (6 bases). CDR3 length equals 15 residues. In germline, CDR1 is SGHVS, CDR2 FQNEAQ. V gave up 4 bases and J gave up 8 bases, with 20 bases separating them. DNA of the CDR3: TGTGCCAGCAGCTCAACCTTACAGGGTACTTACGGCTACACCTTC. Amino acids: CASSSTLQGTYGYTF.

This chain uses TRBV11-2 with TRBJ2-5; 11 bases fit TRBD2. Trimming at V came to 1 base and at J to 4 bases, leaving 2 bases not matched to a gene. The germline gives CDR1 SGHAT, CDR2 FQNNGV. CDR3 size: 15 residues. The CDR3 region is CASSLGLAGRETQYF. CDR3 sequence (DNA): TGTGCCAGCAGCTTAGGACTAGCGGGAAGAGAGACCCAGTACTTC. Looking up the rest from reference TRBV11-2 and TRBJ2-5 gives the full variable domain: EAGVAQSPRYKIIEKRQSVAFWCNPISGHATLYWYQQILGQGPKLLIQFQNNGVVDDSQLPKDRFSAERLKGVDSTLKIQPAKLEDSAVYLCASSLGLAGRETQYFGPGTRLLVL.

The chain links TRBV6-1 to TRBJ1-3; D is ambiguous. The germline V gene encodes CDR1 MNHNS and CDR2 SASEGT. V lost 4 bases and J lost 0, with 10 bases in between. The CDR3 has 15 residues. The CDR3 sequence is CASSGGISSGNTIYF. DNA of the CDR3: TGTGCCAGCAGTGGGGGAATTAGCTCTGGAAACACCATATATTTT.

A remark on this clone: The same CDR3 also results from other DNA sequences found in this sample. The chain employs TRBV2 and TRBJ1-2; TRBD1 matches at 9 bases. Germline CDR1 and CDR2: SNHLY and FYNNEI. The V segment lost 6 bases and the J segment 5 bases; nucleotides outside the gene matches: 1. The CDR3 totals 12 residues. The CDR3 DNA is TGTGCCAGCAGCGGACAGGGGTATGGCTACACCTTC. It is translated as CASSGQGYGYTF.

The chain links TRBV19 to TRBJ2-7; D may be TRBD1 or TRBD2 (5 bases each). The CDR3 contains 11 residues. Trimming took off 10 bases at V and 6 bases at J, with 13 bases between the two ends. Germline V gene lookup returns CDR1 LNHDA and CDR2 SQIVND (reference sequence). The chain's CDR3 is CATTAGTEQYF. Here the CDR3 DNA reads TGTGCCACCACGGCCGGGACCGAGCAGTACTTC.

This chain uses TRBV25-1 with TRBJ2-7; 8 bases fit TRBD1. The ends lost 8 bases at V and 5 bases at J; junction bases unmatched: 8. The CDR3 consists of 13 residues. Germline V gene sequence: CDR1 MGHDK, CDR2 SYGVNS. The CDR3 spells CASDRTGNNEQYF. The CDR3 DNA reads TGTGCCAGCGATAGGACAGGGAACAACGAGCAGTACTTC.

This clone has a single count. The rearrangement joins TRBV2 to TRBJ1-4; no clear D gene. The germline gives CDR1 SNHLY, CDR2 FYNNEI. Trimming took 2 bases from V and 4 from J, leaving 8 bases between them. The length of the CDR3 is 14 residues. CDR3 coding DNA: TGTGCCAGCAGTGAAAGGCAGATTAATGAAAAACTGTTTTTT. Amino acids: CASSERQINEKLFF.

This chain links TRBV6-1 with TRBJ2-5; 7 bases line up with TRBD1. V lost 7 bases and J lost 4; bases outside the gene matches: 6. CDR1 is MNHNS and CDR2 is SASEGT in the germline V gene. The CDR3 totals 13 residues. For the CDR3, the DNA is TGTGCCAGCACCTTGACAGGGCTAGAGACCCAGTACTTC. Encoded protein: CASTLTGLETQYF.

The chain links TRBV30 to TRBJ1-3; maybe TRBD1 (5 bases). V was pared by 4 bases and J by 2 bases, with 9 bases between. This CDR3 spans 13 amino acids. Germline-derived CDR1 and CDR2 are GTSNPN and SVGIG (reference sequence). CDR3 region: CAWTRAAGNTIYF. In DNA form, the CDR3 reads TGTGCCTGGACCAGGGCAGCTGGAAACACCATATATTTT. Looking up the rest from reference TRBV30 and TRBJ1-3 gives the full variable domain: SQTIHQWPATLVQPVGSPLSLECTVEGTSNPNLYWYRQAAGRGLQLLFYSVGIGQISSEVPQNLSASRPQDRQFILSSKKLLLSDSGFYLCAWTRAAGNTIYFGEGSWLTVV.

Here the CDR3 DNA reads TGTGCCAGCAGCCAAGGGGTAGCGGGATCGGGGCGAGAGACCCAGTACTTC. Translating it yields CASSQGVAGSGRETQYF. This chain uses TRBV5-6 with TRBJ2-5, with TRBD2 identical over 8 bases. The CDR3 spans 17 residues. Losses at the gene ends were 4 bases for V and 4 bases for J; bases not matched to a gene: 15. CDR1 is SGHDT and CDR2 is YYEEEE in the germline V gene.

This chain connects TRBV28 to TRBJ2-1, with TRBD1 as a possible D gene (5 bases). The germline V and J ends were trimmed by 5 bases and 12 bases, with 32 bases remaining between them. CDR3 length equals 18 residues. Germline values: CDR1 MDHEN, CDR2 SYDVKM. DNA for the CDR3: TGTGCCAGCAGTCTTGCAGGGTTTTGGACAACTGCAACGACGTGGCAGTTCTTC. This encodes CASSLAGFWTTATTWQFF.

The chain carries TRBV28 and TRBJ2-7; possibly TRBD1 for D (5 bases). The V gene lost 2 bases and the J gene lost 7 bases, with 9 bases spanning the gap. This CDR3 comprises 12 residues. The germline V gene has CDR1 MDHEN and CDR2 SYDVKM. The CDR3 loop is CASSLIGAEQYF. The CDR3 nucleotides read TGTGCCAGCAGTTTAATTGGGGCAGAGCAGTACTTC.

The chain recombines TRBV7-9 with TRBJ1-1; TRBD1 agrees at 7 bases. The germline gives CDR1 SEHNR, CDR2 FQNEAQ (reference sequence). V trimming: 0 bases; J trimming: 1 base; junction bases outside the gene matches: 2. The CDR3 runs to 15 residues. The CDR3 region has the DNA TGTGCCAGCAGCTTAGCGAAGGGGGCGAACACTGAAGCTTTCTTT. Translated, it gives CASSLAKGANTEAFF.

V usage is TRBV28 and J usage is TRBJ1-6, with unresolved D. The CDR3 extends over 15 amino acids. The ends were cut back, 7 bases at V and 6 bases at J, with 16 bases in the middle. CDR1 and CDR2 from the germline V gene are MDHEN and SYDVKM. Here the CDR3 DNA reads TGTGCCAGCACCCCTACCGGGGAAGGTAATTCACCCCTCCACTTT. Residues: CASTPTGEGNSPLHF.

This clone was seen a single time. The chain uses TRBV6-1 and TRBJ1-5; 7 bases are shared with TRBD1. Germline assignment: CDR1 MNHNS and CDR2 SASEGT. The CDR3 contains 15 residues. V gave up 1 base and J gave up 4 bases; unmatched junction bases: 4. CDR3 coding DNA: TGTGCCAGCAGTGAAGACAGGGGCCGAAATCAGCCCCAGCATTTT. Protein product: CASSEDRGRNQPQHF.

CDR3 residues: CASSSGTEIYGYTF. The CDR3 nucleotides read TGCGCCAGCAGCTCCGGGACAGAGATTTATGGCTACACCTTC. The gene calls are TRBV5-1 and TRBJ1-2, with 7 bases identical to TRBD1. V shed 3 bases and J 5 bases; nucleotides not matched to a gene: 7. From germline, CDR1 is SGHRS and CDR2 YFSETQ. CDR3 size: 14 residues.

This clone appeared a single time. This chain links TRBV18 with TRBJ2-3, with D unresolved. This CDR3 has 13 residues. Germline CDR1 KGHSH, CDR2 LQKENI. V was shortened by 6 bases and J by 4 bases, with 11 bases between the two germline ends. CDR3 region: CASSPNTPDTQYF. The CDR3 DNA sequence: TGTGCCAGCTCCCCTAACACCCCAGATACGCAGTATTTT.

The rearrangement joins TRBV6-5 to TRBJ1-5, with D possibly TRBD1 on 5 matching bases. Looked up from germline, CDR1 is MNHEY and CDR2 is SVGAGI. The CDR3 totals 15 residues. With 0 bases removed from V and 5 bases from J, the gap between germline ends came to 11 bases. The CDR3: CASSYSNVGDQPQHF. The DNA of the CDR3 is TGTGCCAGCAGTTACTCGAATGTAGGGGATCAGCCCCAGCATTTT.

The chain recombines TRBV6-6 with TRBJ2-7; 10 positions agree with TRBD1. The germline CDR1 and CDR2 sequences are MNHNY and SVGAGI (reference sequence). The J segment lost 6 bases and the V segment lost 5 bases, leaving 7 bases of the junction unmatched. The CDR3 extends over 14 amino acids. CDR3: CASSLRDRGSEQYF. The CDR3, as DNA: TGTGCCAGCAGTCTACGGGACAGGGGCTCCGAGCAGTACTTC.

The chain has TRBV6-1 and TRBJ2-7; no definite D call. The germline V and J ends were trimmed by 6 bases and 0 bases, with 9 bases remaining between them. The CDR3 has 13 residues. Germline assignment: CDR1 MNHNS and CDR2 SASEGT. The DNA for the CDR3 is TGTGCCAGCAGAGTCAGGAGCTCCTACGAGCAGTACTTC. Protein: CASRVRSSYEQYF.